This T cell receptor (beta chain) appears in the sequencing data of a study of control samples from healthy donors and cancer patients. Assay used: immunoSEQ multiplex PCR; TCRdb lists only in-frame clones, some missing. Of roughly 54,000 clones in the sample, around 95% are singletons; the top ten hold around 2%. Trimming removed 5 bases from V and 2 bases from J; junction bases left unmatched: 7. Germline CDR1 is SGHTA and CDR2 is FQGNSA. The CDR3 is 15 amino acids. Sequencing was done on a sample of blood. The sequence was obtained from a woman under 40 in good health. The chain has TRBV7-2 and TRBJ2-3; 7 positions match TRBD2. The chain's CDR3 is CASSETSAYTDTQYF. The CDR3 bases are TGTGCCAGCAGCGAAACTAGCGCCTACACAGATACGCAGTATTTT.